A selection of T cell receptor beta chains follows, all from one sample in a study of CD8 T cells in ankylosing spondylitis. MiXCR, applied by TCRdb to the 5' RACE reads, yields one record per CDR3 protein. The data hold more than 650,000 distinct CDR3 sequences, with 10% to 15% observed a single time. Specimen: blood, either unsorted or a sorted T cell fraction (not recorded which). The receptors come from a male donor with ankylosing spondylitis. The CDR3 runs from the conserved cysteine through the conserved F or W. D genes are given only for firm matches. Size tells how often a clone was seen (once, few, many) or the class of an expanded clone, and some rows leave it out.

j_gene	v_gene	abundance	d_gene	CDR3nt	CDR3aa
TRBJ2-4	TRBV15	few	TRBD1	TGTGCCACCAGCCGAAGGACAGGGGGCGTTGACATTCAGTACTTC	CATSRRTGGVDIQYF
TRBJ2-1	TRBV5-5	few	-	TGTGCCAGCAGACACGCCCAAAGCTCCTACAATGAGCAGTTCTTC	CASRHAQSSYNEQFF
TRBJ2-5	TRBV7-2	many	TRBD2	TGTGCCAGCAGCTTACAGGCGGGGGGGCCTGAGACCCAGTACTTC	CASSLQAGGPETQYF
TRBJ1-5	TRBV5-1	few	TRBD1	TGCGCCAGCAGCGAGCAAACAGGGGGGAATCAGCCCCAGCATTTT	CASSEQTGGNQPQHF
TRBJ1-2	TRBV4-3	-	-	TGCGCCAGCAGCCGGGGGGCGGTTAACTATGGCTACACCTTC	CASSRGAVNYGYTF
TRBJ2-3	TRBV7-2	-	-	TGTGCCAGCTGTATTTATTGGGAGCGCTGCACAGATACGCAGTATTTT	CASCIYWERCTDTQYF
TRBJ1-2	TRBV20-1	few	TRBD1	TGCAGTGCTAGGTCAGGGGGGCCGGGTGGCTACACCTTC	CSARSGGPGGYTF
TRBJ2-1	TRBV6-1	-	-	TGTGCCAGCAGTGAAATCAGGGATGAGCAGTTCTTC	CASSEIRDEQFF
TRBJ2-7	TRBV6-2/TRBV6-3	-	-	TGTGCCAGCAGTTACTCCGGGTTTAGCGAGCAGTACTTC	CASSYSGFSEQYF
TRBJ1-3	TRBV2	-	-	TGTGCCAGCAGTAGCCAGGGGAAAGACACCATATATTTT	CASSSQGKDTIYF
TRBJ2-1	TRBV7-2	few	-	TGTGCCAGCAGCTTCCAGGGGACAAGCTCCTACAATGAGCAGTTCTTC	CASSFQGTSSYNEQFF
TRBJ2-3	TRBV20-1	-	TRBD1	TGCAGTGCAATAGACAGGGGTCATACAGATACGCAGTATTTT	CSAIDRGHTDTQYF
TRBJ1-1	TRBV20-1	few	-	TGCAGTGCTAGGGCCGGTAGCTACCCTTGGGCTGAAGCTTTCTTT	CSARAGSYPWAEAFF
TRBJ2-1	TRBV29-1	few	-	TGCAGCGTGGATGGACTAATCGATGAGCAGTTCTTC	CSVDGLIDEQFF